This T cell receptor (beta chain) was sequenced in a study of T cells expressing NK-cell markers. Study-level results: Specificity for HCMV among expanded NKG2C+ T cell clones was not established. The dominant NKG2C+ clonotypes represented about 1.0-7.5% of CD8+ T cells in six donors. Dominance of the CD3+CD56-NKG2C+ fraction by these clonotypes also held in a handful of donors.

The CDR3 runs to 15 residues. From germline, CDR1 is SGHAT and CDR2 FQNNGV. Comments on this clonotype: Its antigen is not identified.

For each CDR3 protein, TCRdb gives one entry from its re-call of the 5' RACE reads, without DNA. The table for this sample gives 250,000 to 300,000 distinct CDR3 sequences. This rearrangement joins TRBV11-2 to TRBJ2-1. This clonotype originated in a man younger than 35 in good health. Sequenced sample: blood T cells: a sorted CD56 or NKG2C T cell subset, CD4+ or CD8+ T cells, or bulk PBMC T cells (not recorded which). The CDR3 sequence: CASSFRGSSYNEQFF.